This TCR beta chain comes out of a study of T cell responses to AZD1222 COVID-19 vaccine. Findings and caveats of the study: Seropositive AZD1222 recipients at baseline numbered only five or six. In the spike-specific TCR repertoire, nearly half reportedly target unmutated variant regions.

As concerns this clone: Its antigen remains unknown.

The CDR3 spans 14 residues. Profiling relied on immunoSEQ multiplex PCR, and the TCRdb table lists in-frame clones only, not all of them. The sample lists 210,000 or so clones; less than 95% were seen once. The sample here was peripheral blood, taken 28 days after the second dose of the MenACWY control vaccine. V gene TRBV21-1 combines with J gene TRBJ2-7; the table gives TRBD1 as D, unverified against the DNA. TRBV21-1 is designated a pseudogene. The source is an adult who received the MenACWY meningococcal vaccine as a control. The CDR3 DNA reads as TGTGCCAGCAGCAAAAGGGACAGGGACTACGAGCAGTACTTC. It yields the protein CASSKRDRDYEQYF.